The 30 T cell receptor beta chains presented below share a single source sample, sequenced in a study of T cell responses to AZD1222 COVID-19 vaccine. Produced via immunoSEQ multiplex PCR; TCRdb's table is partial and in-frame only. This repertoire shows 120,000 or so clones, roughly 93% found once; its top ten account for 1.7%. Here the sequenced sample was peripheral blood, taken on day 0 of AZD1222 vaccination. Every receptor here comes from an adult in good health.

This chain links TRBV2 with TRBJ1-5; the D is unclear. Germline V gene lookup returns CDR1 SNHLY and CDR2 FYNNEI. Trimming left V 1 base short and J 3 bases short, with 13 bases between. This CDR3 comprises 16 residues. DNA of the CDR3: TGTGCCAGCAGTGAAGTGGCAGAGAGGGACAATCAGCCCCAGCATTTT. Translating it yields CASSEVAERDNQPQHF.

CDR3 DNA sequence: TGTGCCAGCTCACCAGAGGTAGGCCCCAGCTCCTACAATGAGCAGTTCTTC. Amino acids: CASSPEVGPSSYNEQFF. The chain employs TRBV18 and TRBJ2-1; D unresolved. The CDR3 has 17 amino acids. The germline V gene has CDR1 KGHSH and CDR2 LQKENI. V lost 2 bases, J lost 0 bases, and 14 bases lay in between.

The chain is built from TRBV28 and TRBJ1-3; 7 nucleotides line up with TRBD1. The V gene end was trimmed by 10 bases and the J gene end by 5 bases; junction bases not matched to a gene: 5. Germline V gene sequence: CDR1 MDHEN, CDR2 SYDVKM. The CDR3 spans 12 residues. The CDR3 spells CATKTGRNTIYF. The CDR3 DNA follows: TGTGCCACCAAGACAGGGCGAAACACCATATATTTT.

The chain uses TRBV9 and TRBJ1-3; 9 nucleotides match TRBD1. Germline lookup yields CDR1 SGDLS and CDR2 YYNGEE. This CDR3 region has 18 residues. J lost 4 bases, V lost 2 bases, and 13 bases had no gene match. The CDR3 bases are TGTGCCAGCAGCGTGGGGGACAGGGCTACGATGGGAGGAAACACCATATATTTT. As protein: CASSVGDRATMGGNTIYF.

J is TRBJ2-7 and V is TRBV12-3 or TRBV12-4, with D perhaps matching TRBD1 (6 bases). The V gene lost 6 bases and the J gene lost 4 bases, with 10 bases spanning the gap. This CDR3 comprises 12 residues. As DNA, the CDR3 is TGTGCCAGCAGGGGGGCCCTTTACGAGCAGTACTTC. It specifies CASRGALYEQYF.

V and J are TRBV7-2 and TRBJ2-5, with 7 bases matching TRBD1. This CDR3 comprises 13 residues. V lost 5 bases and J lost 4; bases outside the gene matches: 4. Per germline, CDR1 SGHTA and CDR2 FQGNSA. CDR3 nucleotides: TGTGCCAGCAGCGTACAGGGGAGAGAGACCCAGTACTTC. Translation: CASSVQGRETQYF. The full variable domain, in which reference TRBV7-2 and TRBJ2-5 provide the parts outside the CDR3, is GAGVSQSPSNKVTEKGKDVELRCDPISGHTALYWYRQSLGQGLEFLIYFQGNSAPDKSGLPSDRFSAERTGGSVSTLTIQRTQQEDSAVYLCASSVQGRETQYFGPGTRLLVL.

V and J are TRBV4-3 and TRBJ2-2; the match to TRBD2 covers 11 bases. The CDR3 has 15 residues. Trimming at V came to 2 bases and at J to 5 bases, leaving 1 base not matched to a gene. Germline assignment: CDR1 LGHNA and CDR2 YSLEER. The CDR3 DNA follows: TGCGCCAGCAGCCAAAGGACTAGCGGGACCGGGGAGCTGTTTTTT. It encodes CASSQRTSGTGELFF.

The chain is built from TRBV5-1 and TRBJ1-1; D perhaps matches TRBD1 (6 bases). Germline V gene lookup returns CDR1 SGHRS and CDR2 YFSETQ. The CDR3 consists of 16 residues. Trimming shortened V by 0 bases and J by 0 bases, and 12 bases separated the two germline ends. CDR3 sequence (DNA): TGCGCCAGCAGCTTGGCTGGTCAGGGGCTGAACACTGAAGCTTTCTTT. Translating gives CASSLAGQGLNTEAFF. Variable domain in full (rest from reference TRBV5-1 and TRBJ1-1): KAGVTQTPRYLIKTRGQQVTLSCSPISGHRSVSWYQQTPGQGLQFLFEYFSETQRNKGNFPGRFSGRQFSNSRSEMNVSTLELGDSALYLCASSLAGQGLNTEAFFGQGTRLTVV.

The rearrangement uses TRBV24-1 and TRBJ1-1; tentatively, D is TRBD1 (6 bases). CDR3 length equals 14 residues. Germline V gives CDR1 KGHDR, CDR2 SFDVKD. The V end lost 4 bases, the J end lost 2 bases, and 10 bases lay between the germline ends. The CDR3 is CATSENRDNTEAFF. As DNA, the CDR3 is TGTGCCACCAGTGAGAACAGGGACAACACTGAAGCTTTCTTT.

The chain employs TRBV6-5 and TRBJ1-2; TRBD1 matches 7 bases. The V segment lost 0 bases and the J segment 11 bases; nucleotides outside the gene matches: 3. Germline lookup yields CDR1 MNHEY and CDR2 SVGAGI. The CDR3 length is 12 residues. CDR3 amino acids: CASSYSGRGYTF. The CDR3 DNA reads TGTGCCAGCAGTTACTCGGGCAGGGGGTACACCTTC.

This clone was observed once. The genes are TRBV28 and TRBJ2-3; D tentatively reads TRBD1 or TRBD2 (6 bases each). Trimming removed 10 bases at V and 6 bases at J, with 20 bases between. CDR3 length: 14 amino acids. Germline CDR1 MDHEN, CDR2 SYDVKM. The CDR3 spells CATENSGGLDTQYF. As DNA, the CDR3 is TGTGCCACCGAAAACTCTGGGGGGCTTGATACGCAGTATTTT.

The chain has TRBV5-1 and TRBJ2-1; a weak D match, TRBD1 (6 bases). The CDR3 consists of 13 residues. Looked up from germline, CDR1 is SGHRS and CDR2 is YFSETQ. Trimming pared 0 bases from V and 11 bases from J, leaving 12 bases between. CDR3 DNA: TGCGCCAGCAGCTTGGCCCAAGGGGACAAGCAGTTCTTC. This encodes CASSLAQGDKQFF.

The chain is built from TRBV30 and TRBJ1-6; tentative D call: TRBD1 (5 bases). The CDR3 is 12 amino acids. The ends were cut back, 8 bases at V and 15 bases at J, with 20 bases in the middle. Per germline, CDR1 GTSNPN and CDR2 SVGIG (reference sequence). The CDR3, as DNA: TGTGCCCGAAGGGACGGCCTGAGCGGCCTCCACTTT. Amino acid sequence: CARRDGLSGLHF.

The J gene is TRBJ1-2, the V gene TRBV5-6; D is unclear. The V gene lost 1 base and the J gene lost 2 bases, with 6 bases spanning the gap. The V gene's germline CDR1 is SGHDT and CDR2 YYEEEE. CDR3 length: 13 amino acids. The CDR3 loop is CASSLPGNYGYTF. CDR3 nucleotide sequence: TGTGCCAGCAGCTTGCCTGGGAACTATGGCTACACCTTC.

The chain combines TRBV29-1 with TRBJ1-5, with 8 positions matching TRBD1. After removal of 4 bases from V and 0 bases from J, the junction contained 2 bases not matched to a gene. CDR1 SQVTM and CDR2 ANQGSEA come from the germline V gene. The CDR3 is 14 amino acids. The CDR3 nucleotides are TGCAGCGTTGGGACAGGGAGTAGCAATCAGCCCCAGCATTTT. This codes for CSVGTGSSNQPQHF. Full variable domain (rest looked up from reference TRBV29-1 and TRBJ1-5): SAVISQKPSRDICQRGTSLTIQCQVDSQVTMMFWYRQQPGQSLTLIATANQGSEATYESGFVIDKFPISRPNLTFSTLTVSNMSPEDSSIYLCSVGTGSSNQPQHFGDGTRLSIL.

This chain uses TRBV19 with TRBJ2-5; 12 bases line up with TRBD2. The CDR3 is made up of 18 amino acids. Germline trimming cut 3 bases from V and 1 base from J; bases unmatched to any gene: 9. Germline V gene sequence: CDR1 LNHDA, CDR2 SQIVND (reference sequence). CDR3 residues: CASSMVMASGGAQETQYF. The CDR3 coding sequence is TGTGCCAGTAGTATGGTGATGGCTAGCGGGGGGGCCCAAGAGACCCAGTACTTC.

The chain has TRBV24-1 and TRBJ2-3, with no clear D. Germline CDR1 and CDR2: KGHDR and SFDVKD. This CDR3 has 14 residues. The germline V and J ends were trimmed by 5 bases and 5 bases, with 13 bases remaining between them. The CDR3 DNA sequence: TGTGCCACCAGTGGCCCGGCGGTTAGAGATACGCAGTATTTT. It encodes CATSGPAVRDTQYF.

The chain joins TRBV19 to TRBJ1-4, with 7 bases identical to TRBD1. The junction had 6 bases not matched to a gene; V was cut back by 4 bases and J by 4 bases. CDR1 is LNHDA, CDR2 SQIVND, per germline (reference sequence). CDR3 size: 15 residues. The CDR3 bases are TGTGCCAGTAGTACACAGGGGCTGAGTAATGAAAAACTGTTTTTT. Protein product: CASSTQGLSNEKLFF.

The J gene is TRBJ1-1, the V gene TRBV29-1; maybe TRBD1 (6 bases). Germline CDR1 and CDR2: SQVTM and ANQGSEA. Trimming cost V 5 bases and J 4 bases, with 14 bases left between them. This CDR3 has 13 amino acids. The CDR3 DNA is TGCAGCGTTTCGACGACAGGAATCACTGAAGCTTTCTTT. This gives the protein CSVSTTGITEAFF.

There are a few counts of this clone. This sequence joins TRBV30 and TRBJ1-2; D remains unclear. The CDR3 is 11 amino acids. The V gene's germline CDR1 is GTSNPN and CDR2 SVGIG (reference sequence). The germline V and J ends were trimmed by 3 bases and 2 bases, with 4 bases remaining between them. CDR3 amino acids: CAWSENYGYTF. The CDR3 DNA follows: TGTGCCTGGAGCGAGAACTATGGCTACACCTTC.

J is TRBJ1-4 and V is TRBV7-9, with D unresolved. The CDR3 totals 14 residues. The V end was cut by 3 bases, the J end by 2 bases, with 7 bases between. The germline V gene has CDR1 SEHNR and CDR2 FQNEAQ (reference sequence). The CDR3 DNA is TGTGCCAGCAGCTTTGGGTTTACTAATGAAAAACTGTTTTTT. It translates to CASSFGFTNEKLFF.

This clone was seen once. The chain employs TRBV5-1 and TRBJ2-1, with D possibly matching TRBD2 (6 bases). The CDR3 consists of 16 residues. Germline V gene data show CDR1 as SGHRS and CDR2 as YFSETQ. The germline V and J ends were trimmed by 0 bases and 5 bases, with 15 bases remaining between them. The CDR3 loop reads CASSLEGGVVDNEQFF. The CDR3 bases are TGCGCCAGCAGCTTGGAAGGCGGGGTAGTAGACAATGAGCAGTTCTTC.

The chain links TRBV7-3 to TRBJ2-5; a possible D gene is TRBD1 (6 bases). This CDR3 comprises 14 residues. The germline gives CDR1 SGHTA, CDR2 FQGTGA. Trimming stripped 5 bases from V and 4 bases from J, with 14 bases between. The CDR3 spells CASSPQGGRETQYF. The CDR3 DNA sequence: TGTGCCAGCAGCCCACAGGGTGGGCGAGAGACCCAGTACTTC.

This clone was found once. This rearrangement joins TRBV15 to TRBJ2-5; no firm D call. The CDR3 is 12 amino acids. From germline, CDR1 is LNHNV and CDR2 YYDKDF (reference sequence). Trimming cost V 6 bases and J 1 base, with 6 bases left between them. DNA for the CDR3: TGTGCCACCAGACGCTCCCAAGAGACCCAGTACTTC. Its translation: CATRRSQETQYF.

The chain is built from TRBV5-1 and TRBJ1-4; D possibly corresponds to TRBD1 (5 bases). Trimming removed 2 bases from V and 6 bases from J, with 11 bases in between. The CDR3 has 14 residues. From germline, CDR1 is SGHRS and CDR2 YFSETQ. This chain's CDR3 is CASSFGQGDEKLFF. The CDR3 DNA sequence: TGCGCCAGCAGCTTCGGGCAGGGTGATGAAAAACTGTTTTTT.

This sequence joins TRBV2 and TRBJ1-4; 7 bases align to TRBD1. From germline, CDR1 is SNHLY and CDR2 FYNNEI. J lost 0 bases, V lost 6 bases, and 4 bases had no gene match. CDR3 length: 15 residues. CDR3 protein: CASRLQGSTNEKLFF. CDR3 DNA sequence: TGTGCCAGCAGGCTACAGGGGTCAACTAATGAAAAACTGTTTTTT.

This clone appeared a single time. The genes are TRBV5-5 and TRBJ1-1, with unresolved D. This CDR3 has 13 residues. With 0 bases removed from V and 5 bases from J, the gap between germline ends came to 8 bases. Germline V gives CDR1 SGHKS, CDR2 YYEKEE (reference sequence). The CDR3 DNA reads as TGTGCCAGCAGCTTGGCGGTGGGAACTGAAGCTTTCTTT. This sequence encodes CASSLAVGTEAFF.

V is TRBV13 and J is TRBJ2-7, with D perhaps being TRBD1 or TRBD2 (5 bases each). The V and J ends lost 3 bases and 0 bases respectively, with 9 bases between them. The CDR3 covers 14 residues. CDR1 and CDR2 (germline): PRHDT, FYEKMQ (reference sequence). CDR3 bases: TGTGCCAGCAGCTTGGGACGGGTCTCCTACGAGCAGTACTTC. It yields the protein CASSLGRVSYEQYF.

The chain has TRBV5-8 and TRBJ1-1; D gene uncertain. This CDR3 has 15 residues. V was clipped by 0 bases and J by 4 bases, with 13 bases between them. CDR1 is SGHTS, CDR2 YDEGEE, per germline. The CDR3 bases are TGTGCCAGCAGCTTGGCCGAAGGGTATGGCACTGAAGCTTTCTTT. This gives the protein CASSLAEGYGTEAFF.

As for this clone: The sample holds other DNA sequences that translate to the same CDR3. The chain carries TRBV18 and TRBJ1-1; D might be TRBD1 (5 bases). Deletions cut 2 bases from V and 1 base from J, with 5 bases between. CDR1 is KGHSH and CDR2 is LQKENI in the germline V gene. This CDR3 spans 13 amino acids. This CDR3 is CASSPGQNTEAFF. The DNA for the CDR3 is TGTGCCAGCTCACCAGGACAGAACACTGAAGCTTTCTTT.